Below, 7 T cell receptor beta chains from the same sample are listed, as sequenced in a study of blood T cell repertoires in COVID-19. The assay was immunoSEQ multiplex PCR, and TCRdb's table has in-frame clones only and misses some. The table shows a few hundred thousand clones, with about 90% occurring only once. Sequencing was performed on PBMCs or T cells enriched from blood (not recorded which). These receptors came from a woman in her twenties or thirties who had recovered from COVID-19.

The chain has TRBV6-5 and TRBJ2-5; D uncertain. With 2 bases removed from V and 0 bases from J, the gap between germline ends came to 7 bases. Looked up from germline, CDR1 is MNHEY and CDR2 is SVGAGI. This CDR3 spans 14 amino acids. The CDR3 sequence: CASSYQSNQETQYF. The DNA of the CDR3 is TGTGCCAGCAGTTACCAGTCCAACCAAGAGACCCAGTACTTC.

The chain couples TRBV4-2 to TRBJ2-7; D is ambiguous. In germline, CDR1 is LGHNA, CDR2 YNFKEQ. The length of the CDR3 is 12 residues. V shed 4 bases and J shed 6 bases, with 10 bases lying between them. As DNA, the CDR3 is TGTGCCAGCAGCCGAACGGAGTCCGAGCAGTACTTC. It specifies CASSRTESEQYF.

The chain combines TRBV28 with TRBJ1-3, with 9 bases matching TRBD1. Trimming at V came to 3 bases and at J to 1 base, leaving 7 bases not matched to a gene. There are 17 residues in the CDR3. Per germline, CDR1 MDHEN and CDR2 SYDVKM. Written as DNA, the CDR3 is TGTGCCAGCAGTTTGGTACCGGGACAGGGATCTGGAAACACCATATATTTT. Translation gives CASSLVPGQGSGNTIYF.

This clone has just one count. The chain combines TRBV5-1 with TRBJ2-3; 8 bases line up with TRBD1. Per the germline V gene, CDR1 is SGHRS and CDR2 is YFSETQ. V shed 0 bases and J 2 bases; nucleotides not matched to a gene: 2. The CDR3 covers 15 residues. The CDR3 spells CASSLEGQDTDTQYF. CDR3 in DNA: TGCGCCAGCAGCTTGGAGGGACAGGACACAGATACGCAGTATTTT.

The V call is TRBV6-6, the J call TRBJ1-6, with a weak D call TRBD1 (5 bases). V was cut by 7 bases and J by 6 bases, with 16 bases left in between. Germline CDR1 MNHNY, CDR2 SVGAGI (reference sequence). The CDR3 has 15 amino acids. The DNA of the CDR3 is TGTGCCAGCAAGAGGGGACTAGTTGCTAATTCACCCCTCCACTTT. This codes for CASKRGLVANSPLHF.

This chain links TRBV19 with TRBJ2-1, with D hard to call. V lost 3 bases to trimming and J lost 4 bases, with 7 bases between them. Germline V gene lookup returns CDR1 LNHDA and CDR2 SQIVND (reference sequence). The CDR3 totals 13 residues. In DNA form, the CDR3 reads TGTGCCAGTAGTATTCAGTTATACAATGAGCAGTTCTTC. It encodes CASSIQLYNEQFF. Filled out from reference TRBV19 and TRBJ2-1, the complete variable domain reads DGGITQSPKYLFRKEGQNVTLSCEQNLNHDAMYWYRQDPGQGLRLIYYSQIVNDFQKGDIAEGYSVSREKKESFPLTVTSAQKNPTAFYLCASSIQLYNEQFFGPGTRLTVL.

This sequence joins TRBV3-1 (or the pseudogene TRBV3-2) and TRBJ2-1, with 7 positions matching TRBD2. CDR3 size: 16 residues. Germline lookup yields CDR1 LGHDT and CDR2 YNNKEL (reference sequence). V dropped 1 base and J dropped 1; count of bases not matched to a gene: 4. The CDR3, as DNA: TGTGCCAGCAGCCAAGCACTAGCGTCATCCTACAATGAGCAGTTCTTC. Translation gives CASSQALASSYNEQFF.